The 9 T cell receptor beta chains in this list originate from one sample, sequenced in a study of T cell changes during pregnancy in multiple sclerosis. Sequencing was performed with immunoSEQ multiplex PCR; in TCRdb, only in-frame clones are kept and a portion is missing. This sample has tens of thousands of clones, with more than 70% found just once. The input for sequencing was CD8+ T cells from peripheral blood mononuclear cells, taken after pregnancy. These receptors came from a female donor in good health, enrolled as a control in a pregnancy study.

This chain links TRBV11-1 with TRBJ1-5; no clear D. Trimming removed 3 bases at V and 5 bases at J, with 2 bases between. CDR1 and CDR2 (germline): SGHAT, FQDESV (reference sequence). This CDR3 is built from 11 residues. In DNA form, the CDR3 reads TGTGCCAGCAGCTTCGATCAGCCCCAGCATTTT. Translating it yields CASSFDQPQHF.

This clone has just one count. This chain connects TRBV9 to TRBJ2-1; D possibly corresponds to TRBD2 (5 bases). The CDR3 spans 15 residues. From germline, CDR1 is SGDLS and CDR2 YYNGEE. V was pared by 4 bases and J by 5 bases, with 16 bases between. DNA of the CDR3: TGTGCCAGCAGCTTCCGCGTTGACGGGGACAATGAGCAGTTCTTC. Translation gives CASSFRVDGDNEQFF.

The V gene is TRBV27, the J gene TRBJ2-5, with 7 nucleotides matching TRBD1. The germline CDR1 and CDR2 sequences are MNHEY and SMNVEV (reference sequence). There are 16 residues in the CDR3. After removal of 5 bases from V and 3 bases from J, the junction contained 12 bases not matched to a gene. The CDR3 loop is CASSTWEPQGEETQYF. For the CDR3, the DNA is TGTGCCAGCAGTACCTGGGAGCCCCAGGGGGAAGAGACCCAGTACTTC.

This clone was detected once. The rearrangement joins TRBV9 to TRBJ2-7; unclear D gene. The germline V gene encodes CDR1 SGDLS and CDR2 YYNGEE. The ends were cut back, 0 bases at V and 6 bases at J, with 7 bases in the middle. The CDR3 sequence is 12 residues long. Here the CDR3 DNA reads TGTGCCAGCAGCGTAGACAGCTCCGAGCAGTACTTC. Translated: CASSVDSSEQYF.

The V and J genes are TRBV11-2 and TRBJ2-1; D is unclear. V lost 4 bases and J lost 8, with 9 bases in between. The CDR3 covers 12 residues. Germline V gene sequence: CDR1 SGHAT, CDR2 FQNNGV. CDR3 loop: CASSSPSYEQFF. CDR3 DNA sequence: TGTGCCAGCAGCTCCCCTAGTTATGAGCAGTTCTTC.

The CDR3 sequence: CASRPRGSDTQYF. CDR3 nucleotide sequence: TGTGCCAGCAGGCCGCGGGGGTCGGATACGCAGTATTTT. The genes are TRBV11-2 and TRBJ2-3; 7 bases line up with TRBD2. V trimming: 6 bases; J trimming: 6 bases; junction bases outside the gene matches: 6. Germline CDR1 reads SGHAT; CDR2 reads FQNNGV. The CDR3 has 13 residues.

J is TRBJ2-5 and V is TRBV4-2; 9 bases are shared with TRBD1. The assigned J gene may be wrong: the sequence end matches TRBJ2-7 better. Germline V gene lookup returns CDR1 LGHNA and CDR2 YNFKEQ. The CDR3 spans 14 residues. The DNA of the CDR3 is TGTGCCAGCAGCCAGGACAGGGGCACCTACGAGCAGTACTTC. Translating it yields CASSQDRGTYEQYF.

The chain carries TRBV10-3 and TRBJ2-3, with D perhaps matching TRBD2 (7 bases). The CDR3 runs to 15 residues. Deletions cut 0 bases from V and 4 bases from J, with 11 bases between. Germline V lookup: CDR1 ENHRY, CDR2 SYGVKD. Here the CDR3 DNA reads TGTGCCATCAGTGAGTCGGAGGGGGGGCCAGATACGCAGTATTTT. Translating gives CAISESEGGPDTQYF.

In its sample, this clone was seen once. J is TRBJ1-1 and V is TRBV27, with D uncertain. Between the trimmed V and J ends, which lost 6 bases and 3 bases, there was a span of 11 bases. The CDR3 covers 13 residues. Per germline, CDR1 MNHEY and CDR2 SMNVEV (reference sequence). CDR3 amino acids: CASSRGVYTEAFF. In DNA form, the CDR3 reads TGTGCCAGCAGCCGCGGTGTCTACACTGAAGCTTTCTTT.